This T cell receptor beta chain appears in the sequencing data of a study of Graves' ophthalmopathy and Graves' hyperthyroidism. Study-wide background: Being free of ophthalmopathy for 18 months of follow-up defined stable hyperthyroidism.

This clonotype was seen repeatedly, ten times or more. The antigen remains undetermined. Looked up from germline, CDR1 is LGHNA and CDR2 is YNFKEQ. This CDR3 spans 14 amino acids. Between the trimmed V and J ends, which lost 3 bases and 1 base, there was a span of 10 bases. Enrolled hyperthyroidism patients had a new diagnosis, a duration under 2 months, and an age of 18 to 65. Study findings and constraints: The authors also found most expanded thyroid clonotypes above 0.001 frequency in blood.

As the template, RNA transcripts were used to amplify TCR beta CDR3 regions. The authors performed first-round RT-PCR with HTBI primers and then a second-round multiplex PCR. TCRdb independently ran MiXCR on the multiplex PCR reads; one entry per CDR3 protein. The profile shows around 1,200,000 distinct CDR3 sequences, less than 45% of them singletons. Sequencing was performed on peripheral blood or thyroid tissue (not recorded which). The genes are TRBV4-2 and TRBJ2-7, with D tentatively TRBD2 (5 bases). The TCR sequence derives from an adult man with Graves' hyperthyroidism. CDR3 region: CASSQSRGSYEQYF. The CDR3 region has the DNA TGTGCCAGCAGCCAGTCGCGCGGGTCCTACGAGCAGTACTTC.